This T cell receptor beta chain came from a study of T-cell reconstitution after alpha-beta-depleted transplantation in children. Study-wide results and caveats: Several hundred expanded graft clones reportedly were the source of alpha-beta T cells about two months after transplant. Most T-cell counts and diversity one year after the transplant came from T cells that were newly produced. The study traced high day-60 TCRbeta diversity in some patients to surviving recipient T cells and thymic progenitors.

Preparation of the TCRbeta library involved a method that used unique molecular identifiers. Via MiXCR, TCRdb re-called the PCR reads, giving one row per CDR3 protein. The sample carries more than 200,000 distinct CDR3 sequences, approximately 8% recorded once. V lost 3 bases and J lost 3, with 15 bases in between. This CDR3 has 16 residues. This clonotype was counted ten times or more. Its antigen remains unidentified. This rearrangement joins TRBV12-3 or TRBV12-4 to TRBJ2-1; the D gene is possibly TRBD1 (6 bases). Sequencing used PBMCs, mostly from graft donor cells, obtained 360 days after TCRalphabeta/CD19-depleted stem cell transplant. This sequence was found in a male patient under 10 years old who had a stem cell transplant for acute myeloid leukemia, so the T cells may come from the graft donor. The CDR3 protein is CASSFVQGRGYNEQFF. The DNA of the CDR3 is TGTGCCAGCAGTTTCGTACAGGGTAGGGGCTACAATGAGCAGTTCTTC.